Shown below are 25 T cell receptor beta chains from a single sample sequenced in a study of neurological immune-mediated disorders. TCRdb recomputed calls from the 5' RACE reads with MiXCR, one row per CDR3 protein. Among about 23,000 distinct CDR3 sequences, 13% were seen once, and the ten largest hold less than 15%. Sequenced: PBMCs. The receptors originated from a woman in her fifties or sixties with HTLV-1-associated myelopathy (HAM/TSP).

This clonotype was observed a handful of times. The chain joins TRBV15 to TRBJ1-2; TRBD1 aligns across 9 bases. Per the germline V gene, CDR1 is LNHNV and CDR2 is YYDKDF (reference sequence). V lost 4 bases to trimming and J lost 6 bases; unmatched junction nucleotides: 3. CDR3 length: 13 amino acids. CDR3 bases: TGTGCCACCAGCACGGGACAGGGCGATGGCTACACCTTC. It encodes CATSTGQGDGYTF. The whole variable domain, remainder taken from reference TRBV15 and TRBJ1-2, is DAMVIQNPRYQVTQFGKPVTLSCSQTLNHNVMYWYQQKSSQAPKLLFHYYDKDFNNEADTPDNFQSRRPNTSFCFLDIRSPGLGDTAMYLCATSTGQGDGYTFGSGTRLTVV.

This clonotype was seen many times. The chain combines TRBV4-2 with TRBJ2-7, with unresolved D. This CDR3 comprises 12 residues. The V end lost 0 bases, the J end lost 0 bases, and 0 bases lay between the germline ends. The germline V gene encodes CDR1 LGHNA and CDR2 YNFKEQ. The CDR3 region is CASSQDSYEQYF. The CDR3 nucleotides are TGTGCCAGCAGCCAAGACTCCTACGAGCAGTACTTC.

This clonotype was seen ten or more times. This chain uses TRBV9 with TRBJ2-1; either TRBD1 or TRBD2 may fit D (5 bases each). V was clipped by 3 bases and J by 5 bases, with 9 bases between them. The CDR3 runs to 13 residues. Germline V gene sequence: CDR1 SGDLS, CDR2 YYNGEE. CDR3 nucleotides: TGTGCCAGCAGCGGCCAGGGAGACAATGAGCAGTTCTTC. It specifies CASSGQGDNEQFF.

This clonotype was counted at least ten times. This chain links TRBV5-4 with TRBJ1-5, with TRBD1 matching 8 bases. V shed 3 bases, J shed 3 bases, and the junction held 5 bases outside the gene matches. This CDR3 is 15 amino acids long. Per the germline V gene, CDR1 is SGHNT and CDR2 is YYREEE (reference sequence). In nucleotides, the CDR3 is TGTGCCAGCAGCTCCGGGACAGGTGACAATCAGCCCCAGCATTTT. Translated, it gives CASSSGTGDNQPQHF.

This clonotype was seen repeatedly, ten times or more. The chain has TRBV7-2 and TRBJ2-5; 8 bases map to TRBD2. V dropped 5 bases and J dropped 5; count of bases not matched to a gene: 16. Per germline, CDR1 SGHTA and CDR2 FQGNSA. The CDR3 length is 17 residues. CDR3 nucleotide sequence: TGTGCCAGCAGCCTCCCGGGGCGGCGGGGGGCCGGGGAGACCCAGTACTTC. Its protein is CASSLPGRRGAGETQYF.

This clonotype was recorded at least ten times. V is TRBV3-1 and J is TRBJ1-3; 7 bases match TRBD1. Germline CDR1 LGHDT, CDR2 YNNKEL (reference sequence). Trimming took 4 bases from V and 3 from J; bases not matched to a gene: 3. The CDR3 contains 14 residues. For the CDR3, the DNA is TGTGCCAGCAGCCTTCAGGGGGTTGGAAACACCATATATTTT. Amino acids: CASSLQGVGNTIYF.

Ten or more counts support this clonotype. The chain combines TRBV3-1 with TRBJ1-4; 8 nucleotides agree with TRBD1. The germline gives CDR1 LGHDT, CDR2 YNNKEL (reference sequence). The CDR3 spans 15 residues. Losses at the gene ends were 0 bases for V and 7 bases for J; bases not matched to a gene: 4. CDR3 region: CASSQDRQGFEKLFF. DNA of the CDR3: TGTGCCAGCAGCCAAGACCGACAGGGGTTTGAAAAACTGTTTTTT. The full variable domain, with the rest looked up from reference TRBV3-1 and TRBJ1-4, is DTAVSQTPKYLVTQMGNDKSIKCEQNLGHDTMYWYKQDSKKFLKIMFSYNNKELIINETVPNRFSPKSPDKAHLNLHINSLELGDSAVYFCASSQDRQGFEKLFFGSGTQLSVL.

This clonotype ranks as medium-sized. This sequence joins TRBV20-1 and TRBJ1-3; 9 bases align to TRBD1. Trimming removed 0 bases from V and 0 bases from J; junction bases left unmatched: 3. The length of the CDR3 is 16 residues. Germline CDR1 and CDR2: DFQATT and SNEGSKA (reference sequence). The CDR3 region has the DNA TGCAGTGCTAGAGACCGGGACAGGGTCTCTGGAAACACCATATATTTT. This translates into CSARDRDRVSGNTIYF.

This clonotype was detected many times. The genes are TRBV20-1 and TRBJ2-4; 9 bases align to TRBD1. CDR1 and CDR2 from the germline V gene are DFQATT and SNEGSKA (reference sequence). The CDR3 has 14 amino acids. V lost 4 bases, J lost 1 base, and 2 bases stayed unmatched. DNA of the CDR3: TGCAGTGCTACCGACAGGGGGGCCAAAAACATTCAGTACTTC. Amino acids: CSATDRGAKNIQYF.

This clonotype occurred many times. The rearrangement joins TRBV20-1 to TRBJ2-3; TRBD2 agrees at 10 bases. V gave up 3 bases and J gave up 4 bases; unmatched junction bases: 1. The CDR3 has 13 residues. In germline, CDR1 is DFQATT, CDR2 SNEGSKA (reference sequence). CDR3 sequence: CSASLAGADTQYF. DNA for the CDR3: TGCAGTGCTAGCCTAGCGGGAGCAGATACGCAGTATTTT.

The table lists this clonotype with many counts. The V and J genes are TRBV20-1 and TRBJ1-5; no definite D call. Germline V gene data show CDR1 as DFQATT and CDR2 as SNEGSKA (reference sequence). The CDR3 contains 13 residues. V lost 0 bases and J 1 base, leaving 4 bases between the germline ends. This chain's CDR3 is CSAREESNQPQHF. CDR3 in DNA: TGCAGTGCTAGAGAAGAGAGCAATCAGCCCCAGCATTTT.

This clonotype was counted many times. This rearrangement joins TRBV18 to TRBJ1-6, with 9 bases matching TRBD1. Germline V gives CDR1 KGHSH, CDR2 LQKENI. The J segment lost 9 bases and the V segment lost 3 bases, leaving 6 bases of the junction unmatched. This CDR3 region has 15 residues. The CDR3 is CASSPGTGNASPLHF. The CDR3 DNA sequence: TGTGCCAGCTCACCGGGGACAGGGAACGCTTCACCCCTCCACTTT.

For the CDR3, the DNA is TGTGCCAGTAGCCTAACAGGGGAAGGTTACAATGAGCAGTTCTTC. Its translation is CASSLTGEGYNEQFF. This sequence joins TRBV19 and TRBJ2-1, with TRBD1 matching 7 bases. In germline, CDR1 is LNHDA, CDR2 SQIVND (reference sequence). With V trimmed by 6 bases and J by 4 bases, 9 bases remained unmatched. The CDR3 extends over 15 amino acids.

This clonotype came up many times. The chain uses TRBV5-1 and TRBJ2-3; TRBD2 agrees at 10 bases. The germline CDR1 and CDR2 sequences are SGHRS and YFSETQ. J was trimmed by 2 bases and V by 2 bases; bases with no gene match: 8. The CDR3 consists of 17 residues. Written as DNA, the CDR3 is TGCGCCAGCAGCTTAACTTCTAGCGGGAGCCCCACAGATACGCAGTATTTT. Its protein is CASSLTSSGSPTDTQYF.

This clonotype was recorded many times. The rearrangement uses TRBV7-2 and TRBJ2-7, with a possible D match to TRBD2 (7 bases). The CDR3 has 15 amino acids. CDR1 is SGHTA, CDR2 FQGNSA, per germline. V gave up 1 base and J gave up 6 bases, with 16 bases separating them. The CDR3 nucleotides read TGTGCCAGCAGCTTAGGGGGGGGGCCGCCTTCCGAGCAGTACTTC. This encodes CASSLGGGPPSEQYF.

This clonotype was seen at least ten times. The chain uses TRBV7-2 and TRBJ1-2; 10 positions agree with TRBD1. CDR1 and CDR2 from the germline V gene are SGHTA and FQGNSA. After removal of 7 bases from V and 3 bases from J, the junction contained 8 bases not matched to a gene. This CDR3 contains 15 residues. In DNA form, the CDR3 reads TGTGCCAGCAACCTTTGGACAGGGGGGGACTATGGCTACACCTTC. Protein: CASNLWTGGDYGYTF.

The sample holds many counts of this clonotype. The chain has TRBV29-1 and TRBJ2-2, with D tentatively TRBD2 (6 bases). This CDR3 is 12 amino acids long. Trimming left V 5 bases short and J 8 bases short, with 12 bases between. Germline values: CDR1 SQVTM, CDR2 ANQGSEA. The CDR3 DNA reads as TGCAGCGTTATGGGGGGTGTGGGGGAGCTGTTTTTT. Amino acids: CSVMGGVGELFF.

The CDR3, as DNA: TGTGCCACCAGCAGAGGAGGGATTAGTGGAAACACAGATACGCAGTATTTT. This sequence encodes CATSRGGISGNTDTQYF. The V call is TRBV15, the J call TRBJ2-3; a possible D gene is TRBD2 (5 bases). Trimming cost V 1 base and J 2 bases, with 16 bases left between them. The CDR3 sequence is 17 residues long. Germline V CDR1 and CDR2: LNHNV, YYDKDF (reference sequence).

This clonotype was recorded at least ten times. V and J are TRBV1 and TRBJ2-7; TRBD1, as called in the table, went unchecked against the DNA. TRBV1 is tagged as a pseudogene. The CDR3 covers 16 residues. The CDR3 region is CTSSQEAQDRVYEQYF. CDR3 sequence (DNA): TGCACCAGCAGCCAAGAAGCCCAGGACAGGGTGTACGAGCAGTACTTC.

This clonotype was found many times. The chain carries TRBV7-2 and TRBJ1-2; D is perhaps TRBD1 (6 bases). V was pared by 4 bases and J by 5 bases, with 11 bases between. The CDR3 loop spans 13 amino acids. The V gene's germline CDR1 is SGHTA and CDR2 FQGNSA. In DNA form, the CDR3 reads TGTGCCAGCAGCTCTCCAGGGGAATATGGCTACACCTTC. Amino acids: CASSSPGEYGYTF.

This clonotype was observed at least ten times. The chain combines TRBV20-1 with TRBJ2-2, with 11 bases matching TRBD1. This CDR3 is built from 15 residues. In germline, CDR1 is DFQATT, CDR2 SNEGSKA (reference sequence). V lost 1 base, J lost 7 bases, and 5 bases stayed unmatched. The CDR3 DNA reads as TGCAGTGCTAGAGTTGGGACAGGGGGAATCGGGGAGCTGTTTTTT. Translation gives CSARVGTGGIGELFF.

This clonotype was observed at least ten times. CDR3 nucleotides: TGCGCCAGCAGCATAAGCGGGCCCACGGGGGAGCAGTACTTC. The encoded protein is CASSISGPTGEQYF. The gene calls are TRBV5-1 and TRBJ2-7; the D gene is possibly TRBD2 (6 bases). CDR1 is SGHRS and CDR2 is YFSETQ in the germline V gene. V lost 4 bases and J lost 7, with 18 bases in between. The CDR3 covers 14 residues.

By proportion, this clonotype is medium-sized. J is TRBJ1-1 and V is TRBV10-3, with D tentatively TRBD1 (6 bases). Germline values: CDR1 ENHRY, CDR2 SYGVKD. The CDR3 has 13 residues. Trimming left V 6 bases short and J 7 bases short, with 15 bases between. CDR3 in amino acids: CAIRGGRAGEAFF. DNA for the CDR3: TGTGCCATCAGGGGGGGGCGTGCGGGTGAAGCTTTCTTT.

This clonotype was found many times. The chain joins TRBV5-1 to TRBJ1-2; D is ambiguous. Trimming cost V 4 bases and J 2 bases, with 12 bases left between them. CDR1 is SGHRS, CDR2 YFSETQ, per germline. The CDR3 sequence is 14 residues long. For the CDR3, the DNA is TGCGCCAGCAGCCCCAGACGGTCCAACTATGGCTACACCTTC. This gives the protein CASSPRRSNYGYTF.

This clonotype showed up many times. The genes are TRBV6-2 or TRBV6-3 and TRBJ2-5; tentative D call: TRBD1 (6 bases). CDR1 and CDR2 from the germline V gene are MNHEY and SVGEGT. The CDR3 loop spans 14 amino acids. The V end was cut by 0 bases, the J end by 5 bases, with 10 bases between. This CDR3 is CASSYSGGQETQYF. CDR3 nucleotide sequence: TGTGCCAGCAGTTACTCAGGGGGTCAGGAGACCCAGTACTTC.